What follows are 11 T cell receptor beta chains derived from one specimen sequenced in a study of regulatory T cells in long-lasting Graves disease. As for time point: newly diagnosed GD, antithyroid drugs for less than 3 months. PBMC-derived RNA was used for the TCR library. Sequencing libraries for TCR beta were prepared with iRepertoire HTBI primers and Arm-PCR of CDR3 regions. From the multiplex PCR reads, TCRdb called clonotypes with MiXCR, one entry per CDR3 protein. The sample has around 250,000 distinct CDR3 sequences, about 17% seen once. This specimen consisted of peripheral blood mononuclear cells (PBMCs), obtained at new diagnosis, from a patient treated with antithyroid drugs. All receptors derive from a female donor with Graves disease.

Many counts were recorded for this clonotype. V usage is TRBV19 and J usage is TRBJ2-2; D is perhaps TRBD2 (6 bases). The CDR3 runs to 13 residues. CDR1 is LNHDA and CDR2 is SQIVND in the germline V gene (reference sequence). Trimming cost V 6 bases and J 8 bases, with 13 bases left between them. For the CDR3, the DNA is TGTGCCAGTAGCGGGAGCCCTGAGGGGGAGCTGTTTTTT. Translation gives CASSGSPEGELFF.

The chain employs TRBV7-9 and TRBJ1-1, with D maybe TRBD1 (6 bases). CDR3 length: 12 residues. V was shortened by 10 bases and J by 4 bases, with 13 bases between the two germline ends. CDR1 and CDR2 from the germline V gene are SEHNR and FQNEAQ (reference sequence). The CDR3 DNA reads TGTGCCATTCGACAGGACGTCACTGAAGCTTTCTTT. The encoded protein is CAIRQDVTEAFF.

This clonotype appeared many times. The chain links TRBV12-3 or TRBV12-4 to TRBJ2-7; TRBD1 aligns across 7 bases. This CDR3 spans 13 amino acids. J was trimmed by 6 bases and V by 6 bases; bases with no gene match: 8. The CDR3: CASRGDRVSEQYF. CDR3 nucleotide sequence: TGTGCCAGCAGGGGAGACAGGGTCTCCGAGCAGTACTTC.

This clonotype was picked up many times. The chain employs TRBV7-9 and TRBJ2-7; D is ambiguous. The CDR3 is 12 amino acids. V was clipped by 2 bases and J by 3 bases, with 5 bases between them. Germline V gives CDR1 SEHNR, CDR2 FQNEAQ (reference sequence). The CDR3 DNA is TGTGCCAGCAGCTTACTAGACTACGAGCAGTACTTC. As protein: CASSLLDYEQYF.

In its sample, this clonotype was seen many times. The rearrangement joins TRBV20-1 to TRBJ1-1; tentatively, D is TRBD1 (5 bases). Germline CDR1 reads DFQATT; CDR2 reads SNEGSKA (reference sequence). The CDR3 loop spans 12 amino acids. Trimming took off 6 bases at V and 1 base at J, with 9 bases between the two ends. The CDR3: CSAKGTNTEAFF. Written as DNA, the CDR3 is TGCAGTGCGAAGGGGACGAACACTGAAGCTTTCTTT.

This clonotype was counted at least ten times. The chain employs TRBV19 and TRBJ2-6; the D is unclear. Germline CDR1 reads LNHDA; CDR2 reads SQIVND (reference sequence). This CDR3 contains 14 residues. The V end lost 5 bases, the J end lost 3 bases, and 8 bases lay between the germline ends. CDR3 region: CASSSHLGANVLTF. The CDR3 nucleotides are TGTGCCAGTAGTTCTCACCTTGGGGCCAACGTCCTGACTTTC.

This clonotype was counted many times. CDR3 region: CASSFLGLVMNYEQYF. Here the CDR3 DNA reads TGTGCCAGCAGCTTTCTTGGCCTAGTAATGAACTACGAGCAGTACTTC. The chain combines TRBV5-6 with TRBJ2-7; D not resolved. Germline V gene lookup returns CDR1 SGHDT and CDR2 YYEEEE. Trimming took off 2 bases at V and 3 bases at J, with 18 bases between the two ends. This CDR3 is 16 amino acids long. Supplemented by reference TRBV5-6 and TRBJ2-7, the full variable domain reads DAGVTQSPTHLIKTRGQQVTLRCSPKSGHDTVSWYQQALGQGPQFIFQYYEEEERQRGNFPDRFSGHQFPNYSSELNVNALLLGDSALYLCASSFLGLVMNYEQYFGPGTRLTVT.

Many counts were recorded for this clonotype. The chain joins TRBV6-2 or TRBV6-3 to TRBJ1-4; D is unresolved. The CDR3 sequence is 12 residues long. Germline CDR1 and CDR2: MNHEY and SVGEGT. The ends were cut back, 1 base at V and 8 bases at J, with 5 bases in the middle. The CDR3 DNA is TGTGCCAGCAGTTACTTAGCGGAAAAACTGTTTTTT. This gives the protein CASSYLAEKLFF.

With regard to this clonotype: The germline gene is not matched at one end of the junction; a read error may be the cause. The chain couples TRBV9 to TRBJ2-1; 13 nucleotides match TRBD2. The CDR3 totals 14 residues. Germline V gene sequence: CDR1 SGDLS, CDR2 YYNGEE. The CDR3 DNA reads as TGTGCCAGCAGCGTAGAGGGGACTAGCGGGACTTCCGTCTTC. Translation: CASSVEGTSGTSVF.

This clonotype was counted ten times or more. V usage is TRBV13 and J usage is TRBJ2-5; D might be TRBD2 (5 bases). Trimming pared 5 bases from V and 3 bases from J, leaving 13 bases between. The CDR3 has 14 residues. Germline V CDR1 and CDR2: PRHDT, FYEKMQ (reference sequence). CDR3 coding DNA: TGTGCCAGCAGCCCCGGAGGCGGCAAAGAGACCCAGTACTTC. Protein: CASSPGGGKETQYF.

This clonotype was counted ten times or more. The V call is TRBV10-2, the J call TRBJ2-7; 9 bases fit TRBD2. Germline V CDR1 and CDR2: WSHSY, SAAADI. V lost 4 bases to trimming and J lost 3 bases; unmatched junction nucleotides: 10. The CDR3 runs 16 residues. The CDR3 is CASSGPRSGSGYEQYF. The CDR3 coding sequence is TGCGCCAGCAGTGGTCCCCGTAGCGGGAGCGGCTACGAGCAGTACTTC.